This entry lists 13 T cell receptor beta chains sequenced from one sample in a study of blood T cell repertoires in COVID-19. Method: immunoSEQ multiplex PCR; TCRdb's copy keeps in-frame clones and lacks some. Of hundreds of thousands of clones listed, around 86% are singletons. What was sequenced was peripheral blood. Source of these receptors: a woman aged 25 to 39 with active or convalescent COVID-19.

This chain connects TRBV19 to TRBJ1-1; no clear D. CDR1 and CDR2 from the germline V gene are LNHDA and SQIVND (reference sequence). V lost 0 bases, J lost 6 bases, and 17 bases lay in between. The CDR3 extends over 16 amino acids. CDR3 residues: CASSIDRPGGISEAFF. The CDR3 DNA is TGTGCCAGTAGTATAGATCGTCCAGGCGGGATATCTGAAGCTTTCTTT. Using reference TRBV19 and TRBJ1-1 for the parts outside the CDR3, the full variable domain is DGGITQSPKYLFRKEGQNVTLSCEQNLNHDAMYWYRQDPGQGLRLIYYSQIVNDFQKGDIAEGYSVSREKKESFPLTVTSAQKNPTAFYLCASSIDRPGGISEAFFGQGTRLTVV.

For the CDR3, the DNA is TGCGCCAGCAGTGGACATATGAACACTGAAGCTTTCTTT. Its translation is CASSGHMNTEAFF. The chain uses TRBV10-1 and TRBJ1-1; no definite D call. Germline V gives CDR1 WNHNN, CDR2 SYGVQD (reference sequence). The CDR3 runs 13 residues. The V end was cut by 4 bases, the J end by 0 bases, with 6 bases between.

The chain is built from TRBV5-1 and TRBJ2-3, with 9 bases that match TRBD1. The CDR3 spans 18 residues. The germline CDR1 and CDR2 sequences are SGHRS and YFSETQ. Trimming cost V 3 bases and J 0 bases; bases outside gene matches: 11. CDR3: CASSSTPGQGTSTDTQYF. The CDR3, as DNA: TGCGCCAGCAGCTCAACGCCGGGACAGGGAACGAGCACAGATACGCAGTATTTT.

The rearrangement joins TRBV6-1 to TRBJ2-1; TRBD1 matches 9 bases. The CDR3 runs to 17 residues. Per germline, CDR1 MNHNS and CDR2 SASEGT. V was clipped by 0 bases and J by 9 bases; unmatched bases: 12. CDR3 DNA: TGTGCCAGCAGTGAAGCGCTCTGGACAGGGGTGTCGGCTGAGCAGTTCTTC. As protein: CASSEALWTGVSAEQFF.

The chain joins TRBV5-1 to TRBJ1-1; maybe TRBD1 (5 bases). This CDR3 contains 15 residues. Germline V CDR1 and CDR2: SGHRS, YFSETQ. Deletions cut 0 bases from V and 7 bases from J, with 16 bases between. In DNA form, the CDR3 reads TGCGCCAGCAGCTTGGGTGGCAGGGTGGTGGATGAAGCTTTCTTT. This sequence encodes CASSLGGRVVDEAFF.

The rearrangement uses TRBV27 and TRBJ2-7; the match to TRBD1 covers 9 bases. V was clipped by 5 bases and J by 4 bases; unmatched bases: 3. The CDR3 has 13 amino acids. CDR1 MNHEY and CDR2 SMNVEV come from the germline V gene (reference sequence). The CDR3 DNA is TGTGCCAGCAGTCAGACAGGGGGTTACGAGCAGTACTTC. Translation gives CASSQTGGYEQYF.

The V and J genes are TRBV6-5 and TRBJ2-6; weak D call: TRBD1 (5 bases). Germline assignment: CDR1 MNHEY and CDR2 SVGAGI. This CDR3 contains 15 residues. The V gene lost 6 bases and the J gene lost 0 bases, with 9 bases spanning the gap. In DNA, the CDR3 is TGTGCCAGCAGATCACAGGTCTCTGGGGCCAACGTCCTGACTTTC. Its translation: CASRSQVSGANVLTF.

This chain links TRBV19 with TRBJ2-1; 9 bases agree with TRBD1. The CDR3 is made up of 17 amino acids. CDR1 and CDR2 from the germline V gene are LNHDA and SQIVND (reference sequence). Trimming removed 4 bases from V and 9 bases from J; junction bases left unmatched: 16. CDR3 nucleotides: TGTGCCAGTAGTACCCTTCAACAGGGGGCATATCGACTTGAGCAGTTCTTC. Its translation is CASSTLQQGAYRLEQFF. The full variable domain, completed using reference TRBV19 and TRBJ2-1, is DGGITQSPKYLFRKEGQNVTLSCEQNLNHDAMYWYRQDPGQGLRLIYYSQIVNDFQKGDIAEGYSVSREKKESFPLTVTSAQKNPTAFYLCASSTLQQGAYRLEQFFGPGTRLTVL.

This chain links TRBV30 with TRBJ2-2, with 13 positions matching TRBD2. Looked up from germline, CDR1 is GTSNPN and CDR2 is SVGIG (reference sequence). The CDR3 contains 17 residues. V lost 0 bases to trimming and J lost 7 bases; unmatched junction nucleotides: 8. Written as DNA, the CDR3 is TGTGCCTGGAGTGTAGTTTGGACTAGCGGGAGTCTCGGGGAGCTGTTTTTT. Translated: CAWSVVWTSGSLGELFF.

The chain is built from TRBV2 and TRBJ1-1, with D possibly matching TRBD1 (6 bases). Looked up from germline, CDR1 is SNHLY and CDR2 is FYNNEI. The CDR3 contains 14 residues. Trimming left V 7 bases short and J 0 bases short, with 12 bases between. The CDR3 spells CASKWGTLNTEAFF. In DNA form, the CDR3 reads TGTGCCAGCAAATGGGGGACACTGAACACTGAAGCTTTCTTT.

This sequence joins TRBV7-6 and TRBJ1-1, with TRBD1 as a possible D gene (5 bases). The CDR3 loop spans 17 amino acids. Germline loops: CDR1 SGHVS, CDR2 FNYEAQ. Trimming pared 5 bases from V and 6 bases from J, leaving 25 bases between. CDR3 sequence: CASSQPYLGLGSSEAFF. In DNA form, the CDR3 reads TGTGCCAGCAGCCAACCTTATCTGGGGCTTGGGTCCTCTGAAGCTTTCTTT.

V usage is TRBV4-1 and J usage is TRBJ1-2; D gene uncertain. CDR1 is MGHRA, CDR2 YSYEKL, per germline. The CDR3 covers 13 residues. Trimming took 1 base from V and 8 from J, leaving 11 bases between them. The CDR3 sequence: CASSQGGVNGYTF. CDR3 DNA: TGCGCCAGCAGCCAAGGGGGAGTTAACGGCTACACCTTC.

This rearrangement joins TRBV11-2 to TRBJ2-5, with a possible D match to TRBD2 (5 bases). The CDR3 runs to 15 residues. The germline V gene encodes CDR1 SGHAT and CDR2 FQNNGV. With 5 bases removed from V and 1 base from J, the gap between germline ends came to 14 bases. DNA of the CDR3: TGTGCCAGCAGCCTAGGTTCCGGACTCCAAGAGACCCAGTACTTC. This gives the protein CASSLGSGLQETQYF.